The sequence of this T cell receptor beta chain was determined in a study of breast tumors, draining lymph nodes, adjacent tissues listed by TCRdb under 2016. For context, the study as a whole: TCR beta repertoires were compared across tumor, adjacent nontumor tissue and axillary lymph nodes obtained from breast cancer patients. The study was designed to assess the relationships and possible T-cell exchange between tumor, surrounding tissue and draining lymph node repertoires in human breast cancer.

The paper as a whole reports these results and caveats: The conclusion that tumor T cells originate in lymph nodes was presented as consistent with a hypothesis rather than as directly demonstrated. Tumor T-cell repertoires showed less diversity than lymph node repertoires and more diversity than nontumor tissue repertoires, and tumor T-cell repertoires showed preferential V and J gene usage. Tumor and nontumor tissue repertoires were significantly more similar in luminal-like than in basal-like breast cancer. A scenario in which most tumor T cells derive from the lymph node and then expand within tumor tissue was judged to be consistent with the data.

The lymph node samples were taken from the axillary draining lymph nodes of breast cancer patients. Sequencer: Illumina HiSeq 2000. Multiplex PCR amplification was used to generate the TCR beta chain libraries. High-throughput sequencing was used to analyze the amplified TCR beta chain products. The public sequencing data were trimmed at Q25 with fastp and processed into clonotypes with MiXCR by TCRdb, which kept only in-frame beta chains. Entries are consolidated by CDR3 protein sequence, retaining the most common genes and DNA. The sample yields approximately 200,000 distinct CDR3 sequences; approximately 33% were counted once. 4.3% of the sample is in the top ten clones. The table lists this clonotype with many counts. Its antigen has not been determined. No qualities accompany the bases; no much larger clone lies one base away. CDR1 and CDR2 (SGHNT, YYREEE) derive from the germline V gene (reference sequence). From its cysteine to its phenylalanine, the CDR3 spans 13 amino acids. The entry retains the CDR3 DNA only, 39 bases that are in frame from base 1. The junction shows trimming of 1 base on V and 15 bases on J, plus 14 bases between the germline ends.

The source is a female donor with breast cancer. Some clones in this sample may be carry-over from other donors' samples. The sequenced sample consisted of axillary lymph node tissue. In this chain, TRBV5-4 is recombined with TRBJ1-6; no D gene is confidently identified. The DNA sequence reads TGTGCCAGCAGCTTGAAGGCCGATCCGGTCCTCCACTTT. It is translated as CASSLKADPVLHF.